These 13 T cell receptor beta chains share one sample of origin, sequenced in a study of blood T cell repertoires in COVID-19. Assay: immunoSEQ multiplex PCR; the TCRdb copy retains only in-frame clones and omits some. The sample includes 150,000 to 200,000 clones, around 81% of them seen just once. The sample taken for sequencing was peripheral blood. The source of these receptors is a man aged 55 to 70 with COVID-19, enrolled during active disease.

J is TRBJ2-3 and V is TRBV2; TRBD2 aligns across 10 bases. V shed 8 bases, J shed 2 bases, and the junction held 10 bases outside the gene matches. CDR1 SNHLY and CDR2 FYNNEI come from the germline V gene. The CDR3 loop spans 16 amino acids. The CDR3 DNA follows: TGTGCCAGCGGGACCGGGACTAGCGCTACCACAGATACGCAGTATTTT. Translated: CASGTGTSATTDTQYF.

CDR3 sequence (DNA): TGTGCCAGCAATATACAGGGTAATCAGCCCCAGCATTTT. Its protein is CASNIQGNQPQHF. The rearrangement links TRBV6-6 to TRBJ1-5; possibly TRBD1 for D (6 bases). Germline V lookup: CDR1 MNHNY, CDR2 SVGAGI (reference sequence). Trimming left V 7 bases short and J 4 bases short, with 11 bases between. CDR3 size: 13 residues.

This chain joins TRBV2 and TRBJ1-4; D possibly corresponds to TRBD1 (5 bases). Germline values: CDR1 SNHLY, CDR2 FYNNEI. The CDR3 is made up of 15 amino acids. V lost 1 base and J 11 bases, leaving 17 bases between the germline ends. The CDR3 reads CASSEEGFGGGKLFF. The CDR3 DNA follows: TGTGCCAGCAGTGAAGAGGGGTTCGGGGGAGGGAAACTGTTTTTT.

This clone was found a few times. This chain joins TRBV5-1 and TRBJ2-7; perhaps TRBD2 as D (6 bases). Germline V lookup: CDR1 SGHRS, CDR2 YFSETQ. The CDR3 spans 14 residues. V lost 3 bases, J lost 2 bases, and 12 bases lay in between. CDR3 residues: CASSSSGPAYEQYF. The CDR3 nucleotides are TGCGCCAGCAGCTCGAGCGGGCCCGCCTACGAGCAGTACTTC. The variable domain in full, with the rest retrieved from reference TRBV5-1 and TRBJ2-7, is KAGVTQTPRYLIKTRGQQVTLSCSPISGHRSVSWYQQTPGQGLQFLFEYFSETQRNKGNFPGRFSGRQFSNSRSEMNVSTLELGDSALYLCASSSSGPAYEQYFGPGTRLTVT.

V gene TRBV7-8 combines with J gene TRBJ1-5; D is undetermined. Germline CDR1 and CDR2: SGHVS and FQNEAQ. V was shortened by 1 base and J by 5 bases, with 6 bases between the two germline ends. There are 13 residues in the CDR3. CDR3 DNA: TGTGCCAGCAGCTTAGATACGGATCAGCCCCAGCATTTT. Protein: CASSLDTDQPQHF.

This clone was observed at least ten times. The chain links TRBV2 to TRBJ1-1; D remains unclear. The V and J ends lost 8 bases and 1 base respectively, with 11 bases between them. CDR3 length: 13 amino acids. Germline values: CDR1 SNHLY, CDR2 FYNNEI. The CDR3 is CASEAVENTEAFF. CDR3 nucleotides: TGTGCCAGCGAGGCCGTCGAGAACACTGAAGCTTTCTTT.

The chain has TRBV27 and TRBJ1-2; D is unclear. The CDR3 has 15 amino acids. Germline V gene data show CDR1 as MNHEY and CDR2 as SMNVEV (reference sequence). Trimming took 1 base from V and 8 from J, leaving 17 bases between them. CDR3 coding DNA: TGTGCCAGCAGTTTATTTTTCCTGAGCTCCGGGGGCTACACCTTC. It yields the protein CASSLFFLSSGGYTF.

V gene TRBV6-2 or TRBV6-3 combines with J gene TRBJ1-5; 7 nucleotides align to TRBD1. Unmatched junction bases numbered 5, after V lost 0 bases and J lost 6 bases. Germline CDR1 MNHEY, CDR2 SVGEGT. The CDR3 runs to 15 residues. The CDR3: CASSYSTGRGQPQHF. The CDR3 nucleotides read TGTGCCAGCAGTTACTCGACAGGGCGCGGTCAGCCCCAGCATTTT.

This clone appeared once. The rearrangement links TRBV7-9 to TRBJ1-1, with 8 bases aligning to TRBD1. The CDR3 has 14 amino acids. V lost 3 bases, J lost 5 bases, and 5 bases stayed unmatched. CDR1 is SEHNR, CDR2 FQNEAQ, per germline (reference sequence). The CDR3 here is CASSFQGAATEAFF. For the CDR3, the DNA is TGTGCCAGCAGCTTTCAGGGGGCGGCAACTGAAGCTTTCTTT. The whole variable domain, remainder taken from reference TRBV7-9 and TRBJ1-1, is DTGVSQNPRHKITKRGQNVTFRCDPISEHNRLYWYRQTLGQGPEFLTYFQNEAQLEKSRLLSDRFSAERPKGSFSTLEIQRTEQGDSAMYLCASSFQGAATEAFFGQGTRLTVV.

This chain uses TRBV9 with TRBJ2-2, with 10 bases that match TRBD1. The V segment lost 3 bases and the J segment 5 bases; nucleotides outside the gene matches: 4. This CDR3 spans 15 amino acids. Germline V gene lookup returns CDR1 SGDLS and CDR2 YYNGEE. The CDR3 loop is CASSGGDRGTGELFF. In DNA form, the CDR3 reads TGTGCCAGCAGCGGTGGGGACAGGGGAACCGGGGAGCTGTTTTTT. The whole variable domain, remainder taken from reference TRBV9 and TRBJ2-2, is DSGVTQTPKHLITATGQRVTLRCSPRSGDLSVYWYQQSLDQGLQFLIQYYNGEERAKGNILERFSAQQFPDLHSELNLSSLELGDSALYFCASSGGDRGTGELFFGEGSRLTVL.

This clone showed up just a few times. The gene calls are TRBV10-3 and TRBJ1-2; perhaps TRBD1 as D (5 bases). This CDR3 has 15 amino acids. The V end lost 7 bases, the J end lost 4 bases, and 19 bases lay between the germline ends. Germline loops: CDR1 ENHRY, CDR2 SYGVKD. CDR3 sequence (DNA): TGTGCCATCACCTCCGGGCCGGAGGGGATCTATGGCTACACCTTC. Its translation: CAITSGPEGIYGYTF.

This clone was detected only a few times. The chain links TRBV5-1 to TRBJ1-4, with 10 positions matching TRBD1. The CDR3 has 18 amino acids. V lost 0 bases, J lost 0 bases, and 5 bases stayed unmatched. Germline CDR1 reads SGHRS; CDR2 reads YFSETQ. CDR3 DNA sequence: TGCGCCAGCAGCTTGGCGACAGGGGGCCGTGCAACTAATGAAAAACTGTTTTTT. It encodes CASSLATGGRATNEKLFF.

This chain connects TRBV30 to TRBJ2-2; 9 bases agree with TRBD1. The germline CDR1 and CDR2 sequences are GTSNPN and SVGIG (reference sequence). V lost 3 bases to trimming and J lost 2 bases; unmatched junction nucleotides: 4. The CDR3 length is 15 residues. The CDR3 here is CAWRGTGLNTGELFF. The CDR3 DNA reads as TGTGCCTGGAGGGGGACAGGGTTAAACACCGGGGAGCTGTTTTTT.